This TCR beta chain was identified in a study of identical twins. Details on this clonotype: Its specificity is not known.

Study results and caveats: Analyses based on zero insertions could be partly confounded by invariant MAIT and iNKT cells.

TCRdb reanalysed the 5' RACE reads using MiXCR and keeps one entry per CDR3 protein. The data show about 690,000 distinct CDR3 sequences, 20% to 25% seen once. The CDR3 sequence is 17 residues long. CDR1 and CDR2 (germline): ENHRY, SYGVKD. Trimming removed 4 bases from V and 1 base from J, with 14 bases in between. These data were also filed under a second study, of T cells expressing NK-cell markers.

Sequenced: PBMCs. The chain carries TRBV10-3 and TRBJ2-6; D not resolved. This receptor was obtained from a woman aged 18-29 years in good health. CDR3 region: CAISADGKTSGANVLTF. For the CDR3, the DNA is TGTGCCATCAGTGCTGACGGCAAGACTTCTGGGGCCAACGTCCTGACTTTC.